The 18 T cell receptor beta chains given below trace back to one sample, sequenced in a study of T cell responses to AZD1222 COVID-19 vaccine. The data were produced by immunoSEQ multiplex PCR, yet TCRdb's version contains in-frame clones alone and is incomplete. Of around 150,000 clones in the sample, about 80% were seen once. This material consisted of peripheral blood, taken on day 0 of AZD1222 vaccination. The receptors originated from an adult in good health.

In DNA form, the CDR3 reads TGTGCCAGCAGTGAATGGTTTCCCACAGATGGATATGAAGCTTTCTTT. It encodes CASSEWFPTDGYEAFF. The chain combines TRBV25-1 with TRBJ1-1; no firm D call. The V and J ends lost 1 base and 7 bases respectively, with 19 bases between them. The germline gives CDR1 MGHDK, CDR2 SYGVNS. The CDR3 extends over 16 amino acids. Based on the CDR3 plus reference TRBV25-1 and TRBJ1-1, the full variable domain is EADIYQTPRYLVIGTGKKITLECSQTMGHDKMYWYQQDPGMELHLIHYSYGVNSTEKGDLSSESTVSRIRTEHFPLTLESARPSHTSQYLCASSEWFPTDGYEAFFGQGTRLTVV.

The chain has TRBV25-1 and TRBJ1-5; maybe TRBD1 (5 bases). Looked up from germline, CDR1 is MGHDK and CDR2 is SYGVNS. The CDR3 has 15 residues. The V gene lost 5 bases and the J gene lost 0 bases, with 11 bases spanning the gap. CDR3 in DNA: TGTGCCAGCAGTCCGACCGGGGGTAGCAATCAGCCCCAGCATTTT. Translating gives CASSPTGGSNQPQHF. Filled out from reference TRBV25-1 and TRBJ1-5, the complete variable domain reads EADIYQTPRYLVIGTGKKITLECSQTMGHDKMYWYQQDPGMELHLIHYSYGVNSTEKGDLSSESTVSRIRTEHFPLTLESARPSHTSQYLCASSPTGGSNQPQHFGDGTRLSIL.

The chain couples TRBV28 to TRBJ1-5; 10 bases are a match to TRBD1. CDR3 length: 16 amino acids. Germline V lookup: CDR1 MDHEN, CDR2 SYDVKM. After removal of 5 bases from V and 5 bases from J, the junction contained 9 bases not matched to a gene. This CDR3 reads CASSPPGTGVDQPQHF. In nucleotides, the CDR3 is TGTGCCAGCAGTCCCCCCGGGACAGGGGTCGATCAGCCCCAGCATTTT.

The chain employs TRBV6-5 and TRBJ1-2, with D possibly matching TRBD1 (6 bases). V was trimmed by 8 bases and J by 5 bases, leaving 21 bases between them. From germline, CDR1 is MNHEY and CDR2 SVGAGI. The CDR3 extends over 15 amino acids. The CDR3: CASLKNGGLGYGYTF. In nucleotides, the CDR3 is TGTGCCAGCTTAAAAAACGGGGGGCTGGGGTATGGCTACACCTTC.

The rearrangement uses TRBV19 and TRBJ1-2, with 7 bases aligning to TRBD1. CDR3 length: 17 amino acids. The germline V gene encodes CDR1 LNHDA and CDR2 SQIVND (reference sequence). V shed 7 bases, J shed 0 bases, and the junction held 14 bases outside the gene matches. DNA of the CDR3: TGTGCCAGTACAGTCGGGACAGAACTATCTCCTAACTATGGCTACACCTTC. This encodes CASTVGTELSPNYGYTF.

This clone was counted between two and nine times. The chain couples TRBV6-5 to TRBJ1-4, with D tentatively TRBD1 (5 bases). The CDR3 contains 14 residues. V dropped 8 bases and J dropped 3 bases, with 13 bases sitting between them. Germline CDR1 is MNHEY and CDR2 is SVGAGI. The CDR3 coding sequence is TGTGCCAGCGGTCGACAGCTTTCTAATGAAAAACTGTTTTTT. This encodes CASGRQLSNEKLFF.

The rearrangement links TRBV28 to TRBJ2-6; no definite D call. Germline V CDR1 and CDR2: MDHEN, SYDVKM. The ends were cut back, 4 bases at V and 0 bases at J, with 7 bases in the middle. The CDR3 has 15 residues. The CDR3 DNA sequence: TGTGCCAGCAGTTCGTGGTACTCTGGGGCCAACGTCCTGACTTTC. Translated, it gives CASSSWYSGANVLTF.

The chain combines TRBV25-1 with TRBJ1-2; unclear D gene. CDR1 and CDR2 from the germline V gene are MGHDK and SYGVNS. V lost 7 bases, J lost 1 base, and 7 bases lay in between. The CDR3 length is 12 residues. CDR3 amino acids: CASTGNNYGYTF. CDR3 DNA sequence: TGTGCCAGCACTGGGAATAACTATGGCTACACCTTC.

The chain carries TRBV27 and TRBJ1-6; D unresolved. V was trimmed by 5 bases and J by 0 bases, leaving 17 bases between them. The germline V gene encodes CDR1 MNHEY and CDR2 SMNVEV (reference sequence). This CDR3 spans 18 amino acids. DNA for the CDR3: TGTGCCAGCAGTCCCTCTGCGGGCCCAATCTCCTATAATTCACCCCTCCACTTT. Its protein is CASSPSAGPISYNSPLHF.

V is TRBV6-1 and J is TRBJ2-4; D may be TRBD1 (5 bases). Trimming left V 2 bases short and J 0 bases short, with 20 bases between. Germline V gene sequence: CDR1 MNHNS, CDR2 SASEGT. The CDR3 runs 19 residues. The CDR3 nucleotides read TGTGCCAGCAGTGAAAGCAGGGTATCTTTAGTGGGAGCCAAAAACATTCAGTACTTC. Its translation: CASSESRVSLVGAKNIQYF.

Notes on this clone: This CDR3 is also generated by other DNA sequences in the sample. The chain employs TRBV18 and TRBJ1-5; no reliable D call. CDR1 and CDR2 (germline): KGHSH, LQKENI. This CDR3 is 13 amino acids long. V was pared by 2 bases and J by 4 bases, with 6 bases between. DNA for the CDR3: TGTGCCAGCTCACCATCTTCGAATCAGCCCCAGCATTTT. Translating it yields CASSPSSNQPQHF.

This clone was seen a single time. The V gene is TRBV3-1 (or the pseudogene TRBV3-2), the J gene TRBJ2-1; 12 positions agree with TRBD2. Trimming at V came to 0 bases and at J to 9 bases, leaving 6 bases not matched to a gene. This CDR3 has 16 residues. Germline-derived CDR1 and CDR2 are LGHDT and YNNKEL (reference sequence). The CDR3 nucleotides are TGTGCCAGCAGCCAAGAGCTACTAGCGGGGGGAAGTGAGCAGTTCTTC. Protein product: CASSQELLAGGSEQFF.

The chain has TRBV25-1 and TRBJ2-5; the D call may be TRBD1 or TRBD2 (6 bases each). CDR1 MGHDK and CDR2 SYGVNS come from the germline V gene. Trimming removed 4 bases at V and 2 bases at J, with 17 bases between. CDR3 size: 16 residues. The CDR3, as DNA: TGTGCCAGCAGTGCGGGGGCCCATCCGACTCAAGAGACCCAGTACTTC. Encoded protein: CASSAGAHPTQETQYF.

This clone was detected a few times. The chain couples TRBV27 to TRBJ2-7, with D perhaps matching TRBD1 (5 bases). Deletions cut 3 bases from V and 0 bases from J, with 9 bases between. The germline CDR1 and CDR2 sequences are MNHEY and SMNVEV (reference sequence). CDR3 length equals 14 residues. Written as DNA, the CDR3 is TGTGCCAGCAGTTTTTCCGGACACTCCTACGAGCAGTACTTC. Amino acids: CASSFSGHSYEQYF.

The chain links TRBV29-1 to TRBJ2-3; 11 bases agree with TRBD2. CDR3 length: 17 amino acids. Germline-derived CDR1 and CDR2 are SQVTM and ANQGSEA. The junction had 10 bases not matched to a gene; V was cut back by 5 bases and J by 0 bases. CDR3 nucleotide sequence: TGCAGCGTTTTTAGACTAGCGGGGAGACGAAGCACAGATACGCAGTATTTT. Amino acids: CSVFRLAGRRSTDTQYF.

The chain combines TRBV11-3 with TRBJ2-2; 7 bases are shared with TRBD1. Germline V CDR1 and CDR2: SGHNT, YENEEA. Trimming cost V 5 bases and J 4 bases; bases outside gene matches: 7. The CDR3 length is 15 residues. CDR3 protein: CASSPSGQRTGELFF. The CDR3 DNA is TGTGCCAGCAGCCCCTCGGGACAGCGCACCGGGGAGCTGTTTTTT.

The gene calls are TRBV9 and TRBJ2-1, with 11 bases that match TRBD2. Per the germline V gene, CDR1 is SGDLS and CDR2 is YYNGEE. V lost 0 bases, J lost 10 bases, and 9 bases stayed unmatched. The CDR3 has 16 amino acids. Here the CDR3 reads CASSVATTSGGQEQFF. CDR3 nucleotide sequence: TGTGCCAGCAGCGTAGCTACAACTAGCGGGGGACAAGAGCAGTTCTTC.

The chain recombines TRBV21-1 with TRBJ1-1. TRBV21-1 represents a pseudogene. The CDR3 is 16 residues long. As DNA, the CDR3 is TGTGCCAGCAGACCACTGGAGGGAGCCGAGAACACTGAAGCTTTCTTT. Protein product: CASRPLEGAENTEAFF.